These T cell receptor beta chains were read from a single sample in a study of glioma-infiltrating T cells after dendritic cell vaccination. The repertoire was sequenced with immunoSEQ multiplex PCR; TCRdb's copy has only in-frame clones and lacks some. The data show 80,000 to 100,000 clones, about four fifths seen once. The sample consisted of blood, taken before dendritic cell vaccination. The source is a human donor with glioblastoma. Both conserved end residues are part of each CDR3. Only part of the rows carry a size: once, few, many, or a class if the clone is expanded.

>TRBV11-2|-|TRBJ2-5
CASSFGQGETQYF
>TRBV7-2|-|TRBJ1-4
CASSGRSGGEKLFF
>TRBV13|-|TRBJ2-7
CASSFGRAIYEQYF
>TRBV7-9|-|TRBJ1-3
CASSLGQAGNTIYF
>TRBV19|-|TRBJ2-4
CASSIDYRGNIQYF
>TRBV9|-|TRBJ1-4
CASSGPNEKLFF
>TRBV10-3|-|TRBJ2-5
CAISRILAGVGETQYF
>TRBV27|-|TRBJ2-3
CASRLWSPVADTQYF
>TRBV18|few|TRBJ1-2
CASSPGGYGYTF
>TRBV9|-|TRBJ2-5
CASSLGTVVQETQYF
>TRBV2|-|TRBJ1-1
CASRGRSEAFF
>TRBV11-2|-|TRBJ1-5
CASSLYLLQPQHF
>TRBV5-1|-|TRBJ1-3
CASSLGPNMGNTIYF
>TRBV18|once|TRBJ2-2
CASSRMDSANTGELFF
>TRBV5-1|-|TRBJ1-2
CASSLGGADGYTF
>TRBV7-2|few|TRBJ2-7
CASSWGLAGGFPYEQYF
>TRBV28|once|TRBJ1-5
CASSSPTQGRQPQHF
>TRBV5-1|-|TRBJ2-7
CASSSTGGLGYEQYF
>TRBV7-2|once|TRBJ2-7
CASSLEASSSNEQYF
>TRBV30|-|TRBJ1-2
CAWSVALYGYTF
>TRBV6-5|-|TRBJ2-7
CASSYYGTGVSYEQYF
>TRBV4-1|-|TRBJ1-5
CASSQEGGFQGPNQPQHF
>TRBV9|-|TRBJ2-1
CASSVYGENEQFF
>TRBV4-1|once|TRBJ1-4
CASSQGQGAGNNEKLFF
>TRBV15|-|TRBJ1-6
CATSRGLDRGLGSPLHF
>TRBV9|-|TRBJ1-5
CASSVATEGGPQHF
>TRBV5-1|once|TRBJ2-6
CASSFDRGKVGANVLTF
>TRBV18|-|TRBJ1-2
CASSPPATGGAVGYTF
>TRBV2|-|TRBJ2-7
CASSPLGGPRSGQYF
>TRBV5-1|-|TRBJ2-7
CASSLVGSEQYF
>TRBV11-2|-|TRBJ1-3
CASSLGALPSGNTIYF
>TRBV21-1|-|TRBJ2-5
CASRPLLAGEETQYF
>TRBV27|-|TRBJ1-1
CASSLREYTEAFF
>TRBV7-2|few|TRBJ1-3
CATGENGNTIYF
>TRBV2|-|TRBJ1-4
CASSVGFNEKLFF
>TRBV5-1|-|TRBJ1-1
CASNLDGVRTEAFF
>TRBV5-1|-|TRBJ1-3
CASSLGTFFSSGNTIYF
>TRBV5-1|-|TRBJ1-1
CASSRYRGNTEAFF
>TRBV4-1|-|TRBJ1-5
CASSQDGGGGHQPQHF
>TRBV6-5|once|TRBJ1-1
CASSPTMLSTEAFF
>TRBV7-9|-|TRBJ2-4
CASSPAGGDGNIQYF
>TRBV30|-|TRBJ1-1
CAWIRRFFGNTEAFF
>TRBV6-5|-|TRBJ1-2
CASRNTGGTYGYTF
>TRBV12-5|-|TRBJ2-5
CASGLVCDYQETQYF
>TRBV28|-|TRBJ1-1
CASSLSSGANTEAFF
>TRBV5-1|-|TRBJ2-2
CASSLAQGAVGELFF
>TRBV10-3|few|TRBJ1-5
CAISVQGRQPQHF
>TRBV6-5|once|TRBJ2-2
CASIGLAGSTGELFF
>TRBV6-5|-|TRBJ2-7
CASSNRLSYEQYF
>TRBV7-6|-|TRBJ2-2
CASSLYRLAGGPGTGELFF
>TRBV28|-|TRBJ1-5
CASENGRGFYQPQHF
>TRBV6-5|-|TRBJ1-1
CASSYRGGEAFF
>TRBV2|-|TRBJ2-3
CAISGTSTDTQYF
>TRBV5-1|-|TRBJ2-3
CASSLVPGQAIGATDTQYF
>TRBV7-3|-|TRBJ2-7
CASSWGLASEQYF
>TRBV28|-|TRBJ1-4
CASSLPTGTGEKLFF
>TRBV5-1|-|TRBJ2-5
CASSGNQETQYF
>TRBV2|-|TRBJ2-2
CASSGRGTSVTGELFF